The 25 T cell receptor beta chains in this list originate from one sample, sequenced in a study of T cells in Graves' hyperthyroidism and ophthalmopathy. Amplified regions were TCR beta CDR3 sequences from RNA transcripts. Researchers ran a first-round RT-PCR on the TCR CDR3 using the HTBI primer set. TCRdb reanalysed the multiplex PCR reads using MiXCR and keeps one entry per CDR3 protein. The table includes hundreds of thousands of distinct CDR3 sequences, roughly 15% detected once. Input material: blood. These receptors came from a woman in her 50s with Graves' ophthalmopathy.

This clonotype appeared many times. This rearrangement joins TRBV20-1 to TRBJ2-1; D gene unclear. V lost 1 base and J lost 4, with 14 bases in between. CDR3 length equals 15 residues. CDR1 is DFQATT, CDR2 SNEGSKA, per germline (reference sequence). This chain's CDR3 is CSARVGQRTYNEQFF. The DNA of the CDR3 is TGCAGTGCTAGAGTAGGTCAGCGAACGTACAATGAGCAGTTCTTC.

This clonotype was recorded many times. This rearrangement joins TRBV7-6 to TRBJ2-1, with D perhaps matching TRBD1 or TRBD2 (5 bases each). CDR1 and CDR2 from the germline V gene are SGHVS and FNYEAQ. V was pared by 5 bases and J by 0 bases, with 20 bases between. The CDR3 extends over 18 amino acids. The CDR3 DNA reads as TGTGCCAGCAGCAAGGGACGCTTACCCCCGGGCTCCTACAATGAGCAGTTCTTC. This encodes CASSKGRLPPGSYNEQFF.

This clonotype was observed a handful of times. The rearrangement uses TRBV9 and TRBJ2-2, with D unclear. The CDR3 spans 12 residues. The V end was cut by 1 base, the J end by 7 bases, with 5 bases between. CDR1 is SGDLS, CDR2 YYNGEE, per germline. CDR3 DNA sequence: TGTGCCAGCAGCGTACCGGACGGGGAGCTGTTTTTT. Translation: CASSVPDGELFF.

This clonotype occurred many times. The chain couples TRBV5-6 to TRBJ1-5, with 7 positions matching TRBD1. The CDR3 covers 15 residues. Germline CDR1 and CDR2: SGHDT and YYEEEE. J was trimmed by 6 bases and V by 4 bases; bases with no gene match: 10. The CDR3 nucleotides are TGTGCCAGCAGCCTACGACAGGGATCGGCTCAGCCCCAGCATTTT. This translates into CASSLRQGSAQPQHF.

This clonotype appeared many times. J is TRBJ2-5 and V is TRBV7-2, with TRBD2 matching over 8 bases. The CDR3 is 14 residues long. J gave up 3 bases and V 5 bases, and 5 bases lay outside the gene matches. Per germline, CDR1 SGHTA and CDR2 FQGNSA. DNA of the CDR3: TGTGCCAGCAGCGCCCCGGGAGGGAAAGAGACCCAGTACTTC. Translation gives CASSAPGGKETQYF.

The chain carries TRBV7-8 and TRBJ2-3; D is perhaps TRBD1 or TRBD2 (6 bases each). The CDR3 consists of 15 residues. CDR1 is SGHVS, CDR2 FQNEAQ, per germline. Trimming left V 8 bases short and J 2 bases short, with 17 bases between. DNA of the CDR3: TGTGCCAGCCGACTGGGGGCGGGGCCCACAGATACGCAGTATTTT. Its protein product is CASRLGAGPTDTQYF.

This clonotype was seen ten or more times. The chain employs TRBV7-2 and TRBJ2-3, with TRBD1 matching over 8 bases. Losses at the gene ends were 6 bases for V and 5 bases for J; bases not matched to a gene: 10. This CDR3 is 15 amino acids long. In germline, CDR1 is SGHTA, CDR2 FQGNSA. The CDR3 is CASRPTGGRGDTQYF. In nucleotides, the CDR3 is TGTGCCAGCAGGCCTACAGGGGGAAGGGGAGATACGCAGTATTTT.

This clonotype was counted many times. The chain uses TRBV24-1 and TRBJ1-1; D may be TRBD1 (6 bases). The CDR3 extends over 15 amino acids. The germline gives CDR1 KGHDR, CDR2 SFDVKD. Trimming removed 4 bases at V and 0 bases at J, with 11 bases between. The CDR3 loop is CATSEGRGMNTEAFF. The CDR3 region has the DNA TGTGCCACCAGTGAAGGAAGGGGGATGAACACTGAAGCTTTCTTT.

This clonotype was observed many times. The chain employs TRBV7-2 and TRBJ2-5; the D call may be TRBD1 or TRBD2 (5 bases each). Trimming pared 5 bases from V and 0 bases from J, leaving 13 bases between. The CDR3 loop spans 15 amino acids. The germline V gene has CDR1 SGHTA and CDR2 FQGNSA. The chain's CDR3 is CASSGRDANQETQYF. CDR3 bases: TGTGCCAGCAGCGGCCGGGACGCTAACCAAGAGACCCAGTACTTC.

The rearrangement joins TRBV28 to TRBJ1-3; possible D gene TRBD1, 6 bases. The CDR3 totals 15 residues. Trimming removed 4 bases at V and 0 bases at J, with 10 bases between. CDR1 and CDR2 (germline): MDHEN, SYDVKM. The CDR3 region is CASSYQGSSGNTIYF. The CDR3 nucleotides read TGTGCCAGCAGTTATCAGGGGAGCTCTGGAAACACCATATATTTT.

This clonotype has only a few counts. The chain uses TRBV7-8 and TRBJ1-4, with 8 bases fitting TRBD1. This CDR3 has 19 residues. Germline CDR1 SGHVS, CDR2 FQNEAQ. The J segment lost 5 bases and the V segment lost 0 bases, leaving 14 bases of the junction unmatched. The CDR3 here is CASSLAAGTGAIRNEKLFF. CDR3 DNA sequence: TGTGCCAGCAGCTTAGCTGCAGGGACAGGAGCCATCCGAAATGAAAAACTGTTTTTT.

This clonotype has at least ten counts. The chain couples TRBV5-1 to TRBJ1-1; TRBD1 aligns across 7 bases. The CDR3 covers 15 residues. Germline CDR1 and CDR2: SGHRS and YFSETQ. Germline trimming cut 5 bases from V and 1 base from J; bases unmatched to any gene: 8. The CDR3 here is CASSQGGARNTEAFF. DNA for the CDR3: TGCGCCAGCAGTCAGGGGGGGGCGCGGAACACTGAAGCTTTCTTT.

This clonotype was detected many times. This sequence joins TRBV28 and TRBJ2-7; 7 positions match TRBD1. Germline values: CDR1 MDHEN, CDR2 SYDVKM. V shed 6 bases and J 5 bases; nucleotides not matched to a gene: 7. The CDR3 contains 13 residues. In DNA form, the CDR3 reads TGTGCCAGCAGCTTACGACAGGGAGACGAGCAGTACTTC. Residues: CASSLRQGDEQYF.

This clonotype was counted ten times or more. The V call is TRBV5-6, the J call TRBJ1-2; 7 bases line up with TRBD1. Germline CDR1 is SGHDT and CDR2 is YYEEEE. This CDR3 region has 16 residues. The trim removed 0 bases at V and 8 bases at J, leaving 13 bases unmatched. CDR3 protein: CASSLGGGVLLSGYTF. In DNA, the CDR3 is TGTGCCAGCAGCTTGGGAGGGGGCGTTTTACTATCCGGCTACACCTTC.

Points on this clonotype: The junction departs from the called germline gene at one end, perhaps through a read error. The chain is built from TRBV10-3 and TRBJ2-5; TRBD2 matches 8 bases. This CDR3 is 16 amino acids long. CDR1 is ENHRY, CDR2 SYGVKD, per germline. The CDR3 is CAISETKREPQETLYF. The CDR3 DNA sequence: TGTGCCATCAGTGAGACTAAGCGGGAGCCCCAGGAGACCCTGTACTTC.

This clonotype was seen a handful of times. The genes are TRBV9 and TRBJ2-3; tentative D call: TRBD2 (5 bases). The CDR3 is 14 amino acids. Trimming stripped 0 bases from V and 5 bases from J, with 10 bases between. Germline V CDR1 and CDR2: SGDLS, YYNGEE. CDR3 sequence: CASSVASNRDTQYF. The CDR3 coding sequence is TGTGCCAGCAGCGTAGCTAGCAACAGAGATACGCAGTATTTT.

This clonotype has only a few counts. The chain has TRBV11-3 and TRBJ2-1; either TRBD1 or TRBD2 may fit D (6 bases each). V lost 8 bases, J lost 1 base, and 15 bases lay in between. Germline-derived CDR1 and CDR2 are SGHNT and YENEEA. This CDR3 region has 15 residues. The CDR3 region is CASSKRGDSYNEQFF. CDR3 sequence (DNA): TGTGCCAGCTCCAAAAGGGGGGATTCCTACAATGAGCAGTTCTTC.

This chain joins TRBV7-9 and TRBJ2-3; 7 nucleotides agree with TRBD2. From germline, CDR1 is SEHNR and CDR2 FQNEAQ (reference sequence). There are 17 residues in the CDR3. Losses at the gene ends were 5 bases for V and 3 bases for J; bases not matched to a gene: 14. CDR3 coding DNA: TGTGCCAGCAGCAAGGCGACTAGCAGTATTGGGACAGATACGCAGTATTTT. It codes for CASSKATSSIGTDTQYF.

This clonotype was recorded a few times. Since a much larger clone is just one base distant, this may be a read error. J is TRBJ2-1 and V is TRBV6-1; no definite D call. V dropped 7 bases and J dropped 5 bases, with 3 bases sitting between them. There are 10 residues in the CDR3. Germline-derived CDR1 and CDR2 are MNHNS and SASEGT. The CDR3 loop is CASKNNEQFF. Written as DNA, the CDR3 is TGTGCCAGCAAGAACAATGAGCAGTTCTTC.

The rearrangement links TRBV6-2 or TRBV6-3 to TRBJ2-1, with no clear D. This CDR3 is built from 15 residues. Looked up from germline, CDR1 is MNHEY and CDR2 is SVGEGT. With 0 bases removed from V and 0 bases from J, the gap between germline ends came to 6 bases. CDR3 sequence (DNA): TGTGCCAGCAGTTACTCGCCAAGCTCCTACAATGAGCAGTTCTTC. This gives the protein CASSYSPSSYNEQFF.

For this clonotype: A far larger clone lies a single base away; this is likely a read error. The chain has TRBV11-2 and TRBJ2-7; D not resolved. Germline lookup yields CDR1 SGHAT and CDR2 FQNNGV. The length of the CDR3 is 12 residues. The CDR3 loop reads CASSFRGYEQHF. CDR3 nucleotides: TGTGCCAGCAGCTTTCGCGGCTACGAGCAGCACTTC.

This clonotype was found a few times. For the CDR3, the DNA is TGTGCCAGCAGCTTAGTCGCAGGAGGTGGTCATGGCTACACCTTC. Translated: CASSLVAGGGHGYTF. The V gene is TRBV7-9, the J gene TRBJ1-2; D gene unclear. The CDR3 loop spans 15 amino acids. CDR1 and CDR2 (germline): SEHNR, FQNEAQ (reference sequence). V lost 1 base and J lost 6, with 15 bases in between.

This rearrangement joins TRBV7-9 to TRBJ2-3; D is ambiguous. The CDR3 runs 13 residues. V shed 4 bases and J shed 5 bases, with 10 bases lying between them. Germline V gives CDR1 SEHNR, CDR2 FQNEAQ (reference sequence). The CDR3 region has the DNA TGTGCCAGCAGCTGGGCTAGTATAGATACGCAGTATTTT. This sequence encodes CASSWASIDTQYF.

In its sample, this clonotype was seen many times. The rearrangement links TRBV7-2 to TRBJ2-6, with D maybe TRBD1 (5 bases). CDR1 and CDR2 (germline): SGHTA, FQGNSA. The CDR3 extends over 18 amino acids. Trimming left V 2 bases short and J 2 bases short, with 16 bases between. The CDR3 DNA follows: TGTGCCAGCAGCTTACGACCTAGGGGCAGCGCTGGGGCCAACGTCCTGACTTTC. This encodes CASSLRPRGSAGANVLTF. Filled out from reference TRBV7-2 and TRBJ2-6, the complete variable domain reads GAGVSQSPSNKVTEKGKDVELRCDPISGHTALYWYRQSLGQGLEFLIYFQGNSAPDKSGLPSDRFSAERTGGSVSTLTIQRTQQEDSAVYLCASSLRPRGSAGANVLTFGAGSRLTVL.

The rearrangement links TRBV7-9 to TRBJ2-1, with 8 bases lining up with TRBD2. The CDR3 loop spans 12 amino acids. Unmatched junction bases numbered 9, after V lost 5 bases and J lost 15 bases. The germline gives CDR1 SEHNR, CDR2 FQNEAQ (reference sequence). The CDR3 spells CASSTASGSLFF. The CDR3 DNA is TGTGCCAGCAGCACGGCGAGCGGGAGTCTGTTCTTC.